This entry lists 12 T cell receptor beta chains sequenced from one sample in a study of T-cell reconstitution after alpha-beta-depleted transplantation in children. It was with unique molecular identifiers that the TCRbeta library was prepared. TCRdb analysed the PCR reads with MiXCR anew, one entry per CDR3 protein. The sample has about 500,000 distinct CDR3 sequences, approximately 30% seen once. The input for sequencing was PBMCs from the stem cell graft donor, taken from the stem cell graft. These receptors were obtained from a human donor who donated a stem cell graft to a child with aplastic anemia.

This clonotype has just a few counts. The rearrangement joins TRBV7-9 to TRBJ1-1; D remains unclear. The germline V gene encodes CDR1 SEHNR and CDR2 FQNEAQ (reference sequence). The ends were cut back, 5 bases at V and 1 base at J, with 11 bases in the middle. This CDR3 has 14 amino acids. In nucleotides, the CDR3 is TGTGCCAGCAGCCCAGACATATCGAACACTGAAGCTTTCTTT. Its protein is CASSPDISNTEAFF.

This clonotype has more than one count but fewer than ten. The CDR3: CSARDAQGFHNSPLHF. The CDR3 DNA is TGCAGTGCTAGGGACGCCCAGGGTTTCCATAATTCACCCCTCCACTTT. The chain uses TRBV20-1 and TRBJ1-6, with a tentative D call TRBD1 (5 bases). V lost 3 bases and J lost 5, with 17 bases in between. Germline CDR1 and CDR2: DFQATT and SNEGSKA (reference sequence). This CDR3 has 16 amino acids.

This clonotype came up a few times. The V and J genes are TRBV20-1 and TRBJ2-1, with 7 bases fitting TRBD2. Germline-derived CDR1 and CDR2 are DFQATT and SNEGSKA (reference sequence). CDR3 length equals 15 residues. The junction had 4 bases not matched to a gene; V was cut back by 0 bases and J by 2 bases. This CDR3 reads CSARDKAGAYNEQFF. CDR3 DNA: TGCAGTGCTAGAGATAAGGCGGGAGCCTACAATGAGCAGTTCTTC.

This clonotype was observed many times. This chain links TRBV20-1 with TRBJ1-2; D may be TRBD1 (6 bases). V was cut by 6 bases and J by 7 bases, with 12 bases left in between. Germline V lookup: CDR1 DFQATT, CDR2 SNEGSKA (reference sequence). The CDR3 has 11 amino acids. Here the CDR3 DNA reads TGCAGTGCCCGGACAGAGCGTGGCTACACCTTC. Translation gives CSARTERGYTF.

The chain couples TRBV18 to TRBJ1-2, with D possibly being TRBD1 (5 bases). In germline, CDR1 is KGHSH, CDR2 LQKENI. The CDR3 extends over 14 amino acids. Trimming took off 3 bases at V and 0 bases at J, with 8 bases between the two ends. The CDR3 reads CASSPGAPNYGYTF. CDR3 DNA: TGTGCCAGCTCACCCGGGGCGCCTAACTATGGCTACACCTTC. Full variable domain (missing parts from reference TRBV18 and TRBJ1-2): NAGVMQNPRHLVRRRGQEARLRCSPMKGHSHVYWYRQLPEEGLKFMVYLQKENIIDESGMPKERFSAEFPKEGPSILRIQQVVRGDSAAYFCASSPGAPNYGYTFGSGTRLTVV.

This clonotype occurred a few times. The chain is built from TRBV18 and TRBJ1-4, with 8 bases identical to TRBD1. The CDR3 contains 14 residues. In germline, CDR1 is KGHSH, CDR2 LQKENI. Unmatched junction bases numbered 3, after V lost 6 bases and J lost 3 bases. DNA of the CDR3: TGTGCCAGCTCGAAACAGGGGGCTAATGAAAAACTGTTTTTT. Translated, it gives CASSKQGANEKLFF.

J is TRBJ1-3 and V is TRBV7-2; D gene uncertain. The CDR3 runs 12 residues. In germline, CDR1 is SGHTA, CDR2 FQGNSA. V was trimmed by 2 bases and J by 7 bases, leaving 6 bases between them. In nucleotides, the CDR3 is TGTGCCAGCAGCTTAAGGGCCAACACCATATATTTT. Amino acids: CASSLRANTIYF.

The V and J genes are TRBV7-3 and TRBJ2-6; 8 nucleotides match TRBD1. V lost 1 base and J lost 0; bases outside the gene matches: 8. CDR1 is SGHTA and CDR2 is FQGTGA in the germline V gene. The length of the CDR3 is 19 residues. The CDR3 region is CASSLMSQGANSGANVLTF. CDR3 sequence (DNA): TGTGCCAGCAGCTTAATGTCTCAGGGGGCAAACTCTGGGGCCAACGTCCTGACTTTC.

The chain is built from TRBV7-9 and TRBJ2-5; 10 nucleotides align to TRBD2. The CDR3 covers 16 residues. V trimming: 3 bases; J trimming: 1 base; junction bases outside the gene matches: 5. Germline loops: CDR1 SEHNR, CDR2 FQNEAQ (reference sequence). The CDR3 sequence is CASSFLAGAPQETQYF. DNA of the CDR3: TGTGCCAGCAGCTTCCTAGCGGGAGCCCCCCAAGAGACCCAGTACTTC. The full variable domain, with the rest looked up from reference TRBV7-9 and TRBJ2-5, is DTGVSQNPRHKITKRGQNVTFRCDPISEHNRLYWYRQTLGQGPEFLTYFQNEAQLEKSRLLSDRFSAERPKGSFSTLEIQRTEQGDSAMYLCASSFLAGAPQETQYFGPGTRLLVL.

This chain links TRBV19 with TRBJ1-5, with D possibly matching TRBD1 (6 bases). The CDR3 runs 15 residues. CDR1 and CDR2 (germline): LNHDA, SQIVND (reference sequence). V was shortened by 5 bases and J by 4 bases, with 15 bases between the two germline ends. The CDR3 DNA is TGTGCCAGTAGTGACTTATCAGGGGAGAATCAGCCCCAGCATTTT. It is translated as CASSDLSGENQPQHF.

This chain links TRBV20-1 with TRBJ2-3; D might be TRBD2 (5 bases). Trimming took off 4 bases at V and 0 bases at J, with 20 bases between the two ends. Germline CDR1 is DFQATT and CDR2 is SNEGSKA (reference sequence). The CDR3 consists of 17 residues. The CDR3 nucleotides read TGCAGTGCTACCTGGGGTCTTGGGAGCGCTAGCACAGATACGCAGTATTTT. Residues: CSATWGLGSASTDTQYF.

The J gene is TRBJ2-5, the V gene TRBV5-4, with D hard to call. Germline assignment: CDR1 SGHNT and CDR2 YYREEE (reference sequence). This CDR3 spans 12 amino acids. V was pared by 0 bases and J by 9 bases, with 9 bases between. For the CDR3, the DNA is TGTGCCAGCAGCTTGGACAGTATGGCCCAGTACTTC. It specifies CASSLDSMAQYF.